This TCR beta chain was captured in a study of shared clonotypes between healthy human individuals. Trimming removed 4 bases at V and 4 bases at J, with 13 bases between. Looked up from germline, CDR1 is MNHEY and CDR2 is SMNVEV (reference sequence). The CDR3 sequence is 15 residues long. Here immunoSEQ multiplex PCR was the method, and the copy in TCRdb shows in-frame clones only, minus some. The repertoire has around 2,000,000 clones, roughly 94% of them found once; the top ten carry more than 0.1%. V and J are TRBV27 and TRBJ2-2; D tentatively fits TRBD1 or TRBD2 (5 bases each). The TCR comes from a man between 18 and 35 years old in good health. Sequencing used naive CD4+ T cells sorted from blood. Subset indicated: CD45RA+ positively selected. The CDR3 nucleotides read TGTGCCAGCAGTTCGGGACGGCTGGGCACCGGGGAGCTGTTTTTT. Protein sequence: CASSSGRLGTGELFF.